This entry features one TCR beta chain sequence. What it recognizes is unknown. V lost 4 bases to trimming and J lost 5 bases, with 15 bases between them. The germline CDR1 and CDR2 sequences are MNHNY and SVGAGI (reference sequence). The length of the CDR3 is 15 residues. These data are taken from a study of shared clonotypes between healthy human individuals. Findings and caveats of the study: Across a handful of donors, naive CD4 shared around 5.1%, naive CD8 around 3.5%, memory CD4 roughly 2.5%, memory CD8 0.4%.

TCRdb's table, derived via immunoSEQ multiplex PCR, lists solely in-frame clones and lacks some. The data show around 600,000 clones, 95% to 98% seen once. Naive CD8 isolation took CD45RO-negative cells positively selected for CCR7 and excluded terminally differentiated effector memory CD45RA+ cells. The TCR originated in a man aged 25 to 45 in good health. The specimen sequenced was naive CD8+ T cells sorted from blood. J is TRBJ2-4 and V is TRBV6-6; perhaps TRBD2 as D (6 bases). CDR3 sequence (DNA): TGTGCCAGCAGTTCCGTTTTGGAGGGGCAAAACATTCAGTACTTC. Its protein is CASSSVLEGQNIQYF.